Listed below are T cell receptor beta chains from one sample, sequenced in a study of vaccination effects on CD4 cells after COVID-19. For these receptors, no antigen is known. Produced via immunoSEQ multiplex PCR; TCRdb's table is partial and in-frame only. The table lists 70,000 or so clones, 75% to 80% of them singletons. Material: CD4+ T cells from PBMCs cultured without peptide, obtained before COVID-19 vaccination. These receptors were collected from a human donor who received a COVID-19 vaccine. The CDR3 runs from the conserved cysteine through the conserved F or W. The order of the fields is J gene, clone size, D gene, V gene, CDR3 protein, CDR3 DNA. A D gene is named only where the DNA matches it firmly. Expanded clones get a size class; other rows say once, few or many, or leave the size out.

>TRBJ2-5|-|TRBD2|TRBV18
CASSTRLLAIGETQYF
TGTGCCAGCTCTACCCGTTTACTAGCGATAGGAGAGACCCAGTACTTC
>TRBJ1-1|-|-|TRBV18
CASSPYMNTEAFF
TGTGCCAGCTCACCTTACATGAACACTGAAGCTTTCTTT
>TRBJ2-5|-|-|TRBV30
CAWSVPKGFQETQYF
TGTGCCTGGAGTGTACCTAAGGGATTCCAAGAGACCCAGTACTTC
>TRBJ1-5|-|-|TRBV5-5
CASSLYNQPQHF
TGTGCCAGCAGCTTGTACAATCAGCCCCAGCATTTT
>TRBJ1-1|-|-|TRBV2
CASSEWGRSTEAFF
TGTGCCAGCAGTGAATGGGGGCGGAGCACTGAAGCTTTCTTT
>TRBJ2-1|-|-|TRBV7-6
CASSLWTGRDNEQFF
TGTGCCAGCAGCTTGTGGACAGGGAGGGACAATGAGCAGTTCTTC
>TRBJ2-3|once|-|TRBV9
CASSVHDTQYF
TGTGCCAGCAGCGTACACGATACGCAGTATTTT
>TRBJ2-2|-|TRBD2|TRBV27
CASSWGLAEAGELFF
TGTGCCAGCAGTTGGGGACTAGCGGAGGCCGGGGAGCTGTTTTTT
>TRBJ1-1|-|-|TRBV6-5
CASSRRQANTEAFF
TGTGCCAGCAGTAGAAGACAGGCAAACACTGAAGCTTTCTTT
>TRBJ1-2|-|-|TRBV7-9
CASSSGTVEMVKF
TGTGCCAGCAGTTCAGGGACGGTCGAAATGGTTAAGTTC
>TRBJ1-2|few|TRBD1|TRBV29-1
CSVTRQGYESGYTF
TGCAGCGTAACCCGACAGGGTTATGAAAGTGGCTACACCTTC
>TRBJ2-5|-|TRBD2|TRBV9
CASSLSGGANSQYF
TGTGCCAGCAGCCTTAGCGGGGGGGCCAACTCCCAGTACTTC
>TRBJ2-2|-|-|TRBV12-3/TRBV12-4
CASSLRATGELFF
TGTGCCAGCAGTCTGAGGGCTACCGGGGAGCTGTTTTTT
>TRBJ2-1|once|-|TRBV9
CASSVGQGSNEQFF
TGTGCCAGCAGCGTAGGGCAGGGTAGCAATGAGCAGTTCTTC
>TRBJ1-1|once|TRBD1|TRBV6-5
CASSYSTGRNTEAFF
TGTGCCAGCAGTTACTCGACAGGGAGAAACACTGAAGCTTTCTTT
>TRBJ1-3|-|-|TRBV3-1/TRBV3-2
CASSPDIVSGNTIYF
TGTGCCAGCAGCCCGGACATCGTCTCTGGAAACACCATATATTTT
>TRBJ2-4|-|TRBD1|TRBV15
CATSRDSRDSGKNIQYF
TGTGCCACCAGCAGAGATTCTAGGGACAGTGGCAAAAACATTCAGTACTTC
>TRBJ2-3|-|TRBD1|TRBV5-1
CASSGQGPDTQYF
TGCGCCAGCAGCGGACAGGGGCCAGATACGCAGTATTTT
>TRBJ1-5|-|TRBD1|TRBV27
CASSRTGVSNQPQHF
TGTGCCAGCAGTCGGACAGGGGTAAGCAATCAGCCCCAGCATTTT
>TRBJ1-4|-|TRBD1|TRBV5-1
CASRTTGVVNEKLFF
TGCGCCAGTCGAACAACAGGGGTCGTTAATGAAAAACTGTTTTTT
>TRBJ2-3|-|-|TRBV7-9
CASSSVGGRGASDTQYF
TGTGCCAGCAGCTCCGTCGGGGGCCGCGGCGCCTCAGATACGCAGTATTTT
>TRBJ1-2|-|TRBD1|TRBV4-1
CASSPTGTASNYGYTF
TGCGCCAGCAGTCCTACCGGGACAGCCTCAAACTATGGCTACACCTTC
>TRBJ2-5|-|-|TRBV5-3
CARSLGGTEKQETQYF
TGTGCCAGAAGCTTGGGCGGGACAGAGAAGCAAGAGACCCAGTACTTC
>TRBJ1-6|-|-|TRBV3-1/TRBV3-2
CASSQGDGTLHF
TGTGCCAGCAGCCAAGGAGACGGGACCCTCCACTTT
>TRBJ2-5|-|TRBD1|TRBV5-8
CASSLGTGDGETQYF
TGTGCCAGCAGCTTGGGGACAGGGGATGGGGAGACCCAGTACTTC
>TRBJ2-2|-|-|TRBV7-9
CASSLASDIGELFF
TGTGCCAGCAGCTTAGCCTCAGACATCGGGGAGCTGTTTTTT
>TRBJ2-1|-|-|TRBV4-3
CASSRYNEQFF
TGCGCCAGCAGCCGCTACAATGAGCAGTTCTTC
>TRBJ1-6|-|-|TRBV30
CAWSTQRTPSGDSPLHF
TGTGCCTGGAGCACACAGAGGACACCGTCGGGGGATTCACCCCTCCACTTT
>TRBJ2-2|once|TRBD2|TRBV2
CASTTGGLAGGNTGELFF
TGTGCCAGCACTACCGGGGGACTAGCGGGGGGGAACACCGGGGAGCTGTTTTTT
>TRBJ2-5|-|-|TRBV5-1
CASSFGDFEETQYF
TGCGCCAGCAGCTTCGGGGACTTTGAGGAGACCCAGTACTTC
>TRBJ2-5|-|-|TRBV7-7
CASSSTGQETQYF
TGTGCCAGCAGCTCGACAGGACAAGAGACCCAGTACTTC
>TRBJ1-1|once|TRBD1|TRBV7-6
CASSEGLGQGNTEAFF
TGTGCCAGCAGCGAAGGCTTGGGACAGGGGAACACTGAAGCTTTCTTT
>TRBJ2-3|-|-|TRBV29-1
CSVLLQSDTQYF
TGCAGCGTTCTCCTACAATCAGATACGCAGTATTTT
>TRBJ1-4|-|-|TRBV6-5
CASGLIIDEKLFF
TGTGCCAGCGGCCTGATAATTGATGAAAAACTGTTTTTT
>TRBJ1-3|once|-|TRBV28
CASSLRYSGNTIYF
TGTGCCAGCAGTTTAAGATATTCTGGAAACACCATATATTTT
>TRBJ1-1|-|-|TRBV6-5
CASSYDRMNTEAFF
TGTGCCAGCAGTTACGACAGGATGAACACTGAAGCTTTCTTT
>TRBJ1-4|-|TRBD1|TRBV3-1/TRBV3-2
CASSHAGTGLEKLFF
TGTGCCAGCAGCCATGCCGGGACAGGGCTGGAAAAACTGTTTTTT
>TRBJ1-1|few|-|TRBV3-1/TRBV3-2
CASSQRRQMNTEAFF
TGTGCCAGCAGCCAGAGGAGGCAGATGAACACTGAAGCTTTCTTT
>TRBJ2-3|-|-|TRBV4-3
CASSQDLGRTQYF
TGCGCCAGCAGCCAAGATTTGGGGCGTACGCAGTATTTT
>TRBJ2-1|-|-|TRBV7-3
CASSLIPQRGSNEQFF
TGTGCCAGCAGCTTAATACCACAGCGCGGGTCCAATGAGCAGTTCTTC
>TRBJ1-1|-|-|TRBV18
CASSRGGNTEAFF
TGTGCCAGCTCACGCGGGGGGAACACTGAAGCTTTCTTT
>TRBJ1-2|-|-|TRBV4-1
CASSQEGQSYGYTF
TGCGCCAGCAGCCAAGAAGGACAGTCTTATGGCTACACCTTC
>TRBJ1-5|-|-|TRBV3-1/TRBV3-2
CASSQRLLNQPQHF
TGTGCCAGCAGCCAACGGCTTCTCAATCAGCCCCAGCATTTT
>TRBJ1-6|few|TRBD1|TRBV30
CAWSGGQGDSPLHF
TGTGCCTGGAGTGGGGGACAGGGAGATTCACCCCTCCACTTT
>TRBJ2-1|-|-|TRBV5-1
CASSPESRTEQFF
TGCGCCAGCAGCCCAGAGTCGAGGACAGAGCAGTTCTTC
>TRBJ2-3|once|-|TRBV7-3
CASSLSSRFTDTQYF
TGTGCCAGCAGCTTAAGCAGCAGGTTCACAGATACGCAGTATTTT
>TRBJ2-1|-|-|TRBV9
CASSVEVGEQFF
TGTGCCAGCAGCGTAGAGGTAGGGGAGCAGTTCTTC
>TRBJ1-2|-|-|TRBV10-1
CASSETGNYGYTF
TGCGCCAGCAGTGAGACAGGGAACTATGGCTACACCTTC
>TRBJ2-4|few|-|TRBV10-3
CAISPASAIQYF
TGTGCCATCAGCCCCGCTAGCGCCATTCAGTACTTC
>TRBJ2-1|-|TRBD2|TRBV19
CASSIGLAGVLNEQFF
TGTGCCAGTAGTATTGGACTAGCGGGGGTCCTAAATGAGCAGTTCTTC
>TRBJ2-1|-|-|TRBV6-2/TRBV6-3
CASSLAFVGYNEQFF
TGTGCCAGCAGCTTAGCGTTCGTGGGATACAATGAGCAGTTCTTC
>TRBJ1-5|-|TRBD1|TRBV6-2/TRBV6-3
CASSYIGQGEQPQHF
TGTGCCAGCAGTTACATCGGACAGGGAGAGCAGCCCCAGCATTTT
>TRBJ1-5|-|-|TRBV24-1
CATSDVNSNQPQHF
TGTGCCACCAGTGACGTTAATAGCAATCAGCCCCAGCATTTT
>TRBJ1-1|-|-|TRBV20-1
CSVKGTNRAFF
TGCAGTGTTAAGGGGACGAATAGAGCTTTCTTT
>TRBJ1-2|-|-|TRBV12-3/TRBV12-4
CASSRTEHGYTF
TGTGCCAGCAGTCGGACAGAGCATGGCTACACCTTC
>TRBJ1-1|-|-|TRBV6-5
CASSYTPTGRGGLAFF
TGTGCCAGCAGTTACACTCCGACCGGCAGGGGTGGTTTAGCTTTCTTT
>TRBJ2-3|-|TRBD1|TRBV27
CASSLRSKGQGGDTQYF
TGTGCCAGCAGTTTGCGTAGTAAGGGACAGGGGGGAGATACGCAGTATTTT
>TRBJ2-5|-|-|TRBV4-2
CASSQAPVGSPQETQYF
TGTGCCAGCAGCCAAGCCCCCGTGGGCAGTCCTCAAGAGACCCAGTACTTC
>TRBJ1-3|-|-|TRBV5-1
CASSWREGSGGNTIYF
TGCGCCAGCAGCTGGAGGGAGGGTTCGGGTGGAAACACCATATATTTT
>TRBJ2-5|-|-|TRBV2
CASRVPGQIEETQYF
TGTGCCAGCAGGGTCCCCGGACAGATAGAAGAGACCCAGTACTTC